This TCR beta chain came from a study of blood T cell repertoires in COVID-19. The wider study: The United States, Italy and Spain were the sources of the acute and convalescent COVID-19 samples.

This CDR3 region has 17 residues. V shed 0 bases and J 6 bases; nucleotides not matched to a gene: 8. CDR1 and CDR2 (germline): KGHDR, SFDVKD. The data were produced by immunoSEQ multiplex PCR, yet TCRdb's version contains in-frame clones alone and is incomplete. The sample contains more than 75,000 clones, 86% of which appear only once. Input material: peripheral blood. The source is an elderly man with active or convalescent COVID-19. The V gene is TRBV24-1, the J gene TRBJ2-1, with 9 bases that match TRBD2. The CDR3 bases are TGTGCCACCAGTGATTTGAAGGGCGGGAGGGCCAGCAATGAGCAGTTCTTC. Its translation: CATSDLKGGRASNEQFF.